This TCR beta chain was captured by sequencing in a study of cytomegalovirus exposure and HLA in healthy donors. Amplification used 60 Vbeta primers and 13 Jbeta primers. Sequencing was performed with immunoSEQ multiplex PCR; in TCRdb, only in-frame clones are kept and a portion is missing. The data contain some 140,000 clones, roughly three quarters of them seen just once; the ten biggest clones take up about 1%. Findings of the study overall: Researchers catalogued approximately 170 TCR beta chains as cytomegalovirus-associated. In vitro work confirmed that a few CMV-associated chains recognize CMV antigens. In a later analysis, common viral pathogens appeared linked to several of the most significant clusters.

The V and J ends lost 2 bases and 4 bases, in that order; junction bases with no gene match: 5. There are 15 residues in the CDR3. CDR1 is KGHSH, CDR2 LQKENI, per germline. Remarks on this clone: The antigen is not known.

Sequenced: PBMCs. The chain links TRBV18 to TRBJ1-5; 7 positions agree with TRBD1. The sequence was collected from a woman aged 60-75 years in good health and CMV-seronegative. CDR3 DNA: TGTGCCAGCTCACCAACGGGACAGCAAAATCAGCCCCAGCATTTT. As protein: CASSPTGQQNQPQHF.